The 20 T cell receptor beta chains reported below all come from one sample, sequenced in a study of blood T cell repertoires in COVID-19. Profiling relied on immunoSEQ multiplex PCR, and the TCRdb table lists in-frame clones only, not all of them. The sample lists tens of thousands of clones, about 77% occurring once. The material sequenced was peripheral blood. All receptors come from an elderly man with acute or convalescent COVID-19.

The chain links TRBV7-9 to TRBJ2-1; 7 bases fit TRBD1. CDR3 size: 15 residues. Germline assignment: CDR1 SEHNR and CDR2 FQNEAQ (reference sequence). The V gene end was trimmed by 5 bases and the J gene end by 5 bases; junction bases not matched to a gene: 9. The CDR3 nucleotides are TGTGCCAGCAGCCCCCGCCGGGACAGTCACAATGAGCAGTTCTTC. Residues: CASSPRRDSHNEQFF.

The CDR3 region has the DNA TGTGCCAGCAGCCAAGTAGGGGGTGAGACTGAAGCTTTCTTT. This sequence encodes CASSQVGGETEAFF. This chain uses TRBV3-1 (or the pseudogene TRBV3-2) with TRBJ1-1, with D maybe TRBD1 (6 bases). The length of the CDR3 is 14 residues. Germline values: CDR1 LGHDT, CDR2 YNNKEL (reference sequence). Trimming took 1 base from V and 5 from J, leaving 11 bases between them.

V gene TRBV5-1 combines with J gene TRBJ2-7, with D maybe TRBD2 (5 bases). Trimming removed 0 bases from V and 7 bases from J, with 8 bases in between. Germline CDR1 reads SGHRS; CDR2 reads YFSETQ. CDR3 size: 12 residues. The CDR3 DNA sequence: TGCGCCAGCAGCTTGGCGGGGTGGGAGCAGTACTTC. This sequence encodes CASSLAGWEQYF.

The chain is built from TRBV9 and TRBJ1-3, with 10 bases fitting TRBD1. Trimming at V came to 4 bases and at J to 1 base, leaving 2 bases not matched to a gene. The CDR3 runs 15 residues. Germline V gene sequence: CDR1 SGDLS, CDR2 YYNGEE. The chain's CDR3 is CASSRGQGSGNTIYF. CDR3 nucleotide sequence: TGTGCCAGCAGCCGGGGACAGGGGTCTGGAAACACCATATATTTT.

This CDR3 reads CASRRSGGVYNEQFF. The CDR3 region has the DNA TGTGCCAGCAGGAGGAGCGGGGGGGTATACAATGAGCAGTTCTTC. The chain recombines TRBV6-5 with TRBJ2-1; 10 bases line up with TRBD2. The CDR3 is 15 residues long. The germline V gene has CDR1 MNHEY and CDR2 SVGAGI. V lost 6 bases to trimming and J lost 4 bases; unmatched junction nucleotides: 6.

The genes are TRBV5-8 and TRBJ2-1, with 7 positions matching TRBD2. CDR3 length: 15 amino acids. The germline V gene encodes CDR1 SGHTS and CDR2 YDEGEE. Unmatched junction bases numbered 11, after V lost 4 bases and J lost 7 bases. The CDR3 loop reads CASSQIALAMNEQFF. In nucleotides, the CDR3 is TGTGCCAGCAGCCAAATCGCACTAGCGATGAATGAGCAGTTCTTC.

This chain connects TRBV6-2 or TRBV6-3 to TRBJ2-1; the match to TRBD2 covers 15 bases. Germline V gene lookup returns CDR1 MNHEY and CDR2 SVGEGT. The V gene end was trimmed by 5 bases and the J gene end by 9 bases; junction bases not matched to a gene: 17. This CDR3 region has 19 residues. CDR3: CASSLLFWTSGRASFEQFF. Written as DNA, the CDR3 is TGTGCCAGCAGTCTCCTGTTTTGGACTAGCGGGAGGGCCTCATTTGAGCAGTTCTTC.

This clone was found a few times. The genes are TRBV2 and TRBJ2-2; D is uncertain. CDR1 SNHLY and CDR2 FYNNEI come from the germline V gene. V lost 8 bases and J 1 base, leaving 8 bases between the germline ends. This CDR3 contains 13 residues. The CDR3, as DNA: TGTGCCAGCCTTTCAGGGAACACCGGGGAGCTGTTTTTT. Its translation: CASLSGNTGELFF.

The chain combines TRBV5-4 with TRBJ2-1, with 10 bases that match TRBD2. Germline V gene lookup returns CDR1 SGHNT and CDR2 YYREEE (reference sequence). This CDR3 comprises 17 residues. After removal of 5 bases from V and 0 bases from J, the junction contained 8 bases not matched to a gene. The CDR3 loop reads CASRAGGAAGSYNEQFF. The CDR3 DNA reads as TGTGCCAGCAGAGCGGGGGGGGCCGCGGGCTCCTACAATGAGCAGTTCTTC.

The chain recombines TRBV6-5 with TRBJ1-3; no clear D gene. Trimming shortened V by 6 bases and J by 0 bases, and 12 bases separated the two germline ends. In germline, CDR1 is MNHEY, CDR2 SVGAGI. The CDR3 spans 15 residues. The CDR3 bases are TGTGCCAGCAGCCCACAGCCTGCCTCTGGAAACACCATATATTTT. Translating it yields CASSPQPASGNTIYF.

The chain recombines TRBV29-1 with TRBJ1-1; D may be TRBD1 (6 bases). Germline V CDR1 and CDR2: SQVTM, ANQGSEA. The length of the CDR3 is 16 residues. Trimming took 3 bases from V and 3 from J, leaving 20 bases between them. As DNA, the CDR3 is TGCAGCGTTGACCTCTTCGGAACAGGGTCCTACACTGAAGCTTTCTTT. It codes for CSVDLFGTGSYTEAFF.

The V call is TRBV19, the J call TRBJ2-1, with D maybe TRBD1 (6 bases). Germline V lookup: CDR1 LNHDA, CDR2 SQIVND (reference sequence). Trimming cost V 4 bases and J 5 bases, with 12 bases left between them. This CDR3 is 14 amino acids long. The CDR3: CASSNPGDHNEQFF. Written as DNA, the CDR3 is TGTGCCAGTAGTAACCCAGGGGACCACAATGAGCAGTTCTTC.

The V gene is TRBV19, the J gene TRBJ2-1; D uncertain. CDR1 and CDR2 (germline): LNHDA, SQIVND (reference sequence). CDR3 size: 15 residues. The V end was cut by 1 base, the J end by 0 bases, with 7 bases between. The CDR3 here is CASSIGRSSYNEQFF. The CDR3 nucleotides read TGTGCCAGTAGTATAGGCCGGAGCTCCTACAATGAGCAGTTCTTC. Full variable domain (rest looked up from reference TRBV19 and TRBJ2-1): DGGITQSPKYLFRKEGQNVTLSCEQNLNHDAMYWYRQDPGQGLRLIYYSQIVNDFQKGDIAEGYSVSREKKESFPLTVTSAQKNPTAFYLCASSIGRSSYNEQFFGPGTRLTVL.

J is TRBJ2-7 and V is TRBV28; D is uncertain. CDR1 MDHEN and CDR2 SYDVKM come from the germline V gene. V was shortened by 6 bases and J by 2 bases, with 11 bases between the two germline ends. The CDR3 contains 13 residues. The CDR3 DNA sequence: TGTGCCAGCAGGCCTGGGCAGGCCTACGAGCAGTACTTC. Its protein product is CASRPGQAYEQYF.

The chain combines TRBV2 with TRBJ1-2; 10 nucleotides align to TRBD1. This CDR3 contains 15 residues. From germline, CDR1 is SNHLY and CDR2 FYNNEI. Unmatched junction bases numbered 8, after V lost 7 bases and J lost 3 bases. CDR3 nucleotides: TGTGCCAGCACCCCTAGGGACAGGGGCTACTATGGCTACACCTTC. Protein: CASTPRDRGYYGYTF. Using reference TRBV2 and TRBJ1-2 for the parts outside the CDR3, the full variable domain is EPEVTQTPSHQVTQMGQEVILRCVPISNHLYFYWYRQILGQKVEFLVSFYNNEISEKSEIFDDQFSVERPDGSNFTLKIRSTKLEDSAMYFCASTPRDRGYYGYTFGSGTRLTVV.

The chain combines TRBV11-2 with TRBJ2-1; 9 positions agree with TRBD2. The CDR3 has 16 amino acids. CDR1 SGHAT and CDR2 FQNNGV come from the germline V gene. V lost 0 bases and J lost 6; bases outside the gene matches: 6. Here the CDR3 DNA reads TGTGCCAGCAGCTTAGAACTGGCGGGGGGGGTCAATGAGCAGTTCTTC. It yields the protein CASSLELAGGVNEQFF.

This clone has just a few counts. The CDR3 DNA sequence: TGTGCCAGCAGCAAAGCCAGGGACCAAGAGACCCAGTACTTC. It encodes CASSKARDQETQYF. The J gene is TRBJ2-5, the V gene TRBV21-1; the table's TRBD1 call for D was not verified on the DNA. TRBV21-1 is tagged as a pseudogene. The CDR3 has 14 residues.

This clone has only a few counts. The V gene is TRBV28, the J gene TRBJ1-5; D call uncertain. Deletions cut 8 bases from V and 4 bases from J, with 21 bases between. Looked up from germline, CDR1 is MDHEN and CDR2 is SYDVKM. The CDR3 covers 16 residues. CDR3 in DNA: TGTGCCAGCCGAGTCCCGAGAGGTAGTCCTAATCAGCCCCAGCATTTT. This codes for CASRVPRGSPNQPQHF.

This chain connects TRBV5-6 to TRBJ1-1; tentatively, D is TRBD1 (5 bases). The V and J ends lost 8 bases and 3 bases respectively, with 17 bases between them. Germline CDR1 SGHDT, CDR2 YYEEEE. This CDR3 contains 14 residues. The CDR3 loop reads CASGRGAGYTEAFF. CDR3 coding DNA: TGTGCCAGTGGTCGCGGGGCCGGGTACACTGAAGCTTTCTTT.

This clone was counted a few times. V is TRBV5-1 and J is TRBJ2-1, with a weak D call TRBD2 (6 bases). CDR1 and CDR2 (germline): SGHRS, YFSETQ. The CDR3 has 15 residues. With 5 bases removed from V and 0 bases from J, the gap between germline ends came to 12 bases. In DNA form, the CDR3 reads TGCGCCAGCAGTGTTGCGGGGAGCTCCTACAATGAGCAGTTCTTC. It specifies CASSVAGSSYNEQFF.